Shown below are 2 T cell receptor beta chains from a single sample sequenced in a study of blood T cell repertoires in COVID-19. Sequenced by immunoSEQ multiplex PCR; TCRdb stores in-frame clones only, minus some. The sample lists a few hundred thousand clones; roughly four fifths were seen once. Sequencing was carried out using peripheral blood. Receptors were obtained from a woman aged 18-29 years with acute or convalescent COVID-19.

CDR3 DNA: TGTGCCAGCAGTTACGGCCAGGACACTGAAGCTTTCTTT. Amino acids: CASSYGQDTEAFF. The chain carries TRBV6-5 and TRBJ1-1; D remains unclear. The CDR3 runs to 13 residues. Germline CDR1 reads MNHEY; CDR2 reads SVGAGI. V shed 2 bases and J shed 3 bases, with 7 bases lying between them.

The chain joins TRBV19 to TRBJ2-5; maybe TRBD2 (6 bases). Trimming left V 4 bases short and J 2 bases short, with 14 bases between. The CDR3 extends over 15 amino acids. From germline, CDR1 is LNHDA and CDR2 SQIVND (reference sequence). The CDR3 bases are TGTGCCAGTAGTACGGAGGACTACAATCAAGAGACCCAGTACTTC. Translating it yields CASSTEDYNQETQYF. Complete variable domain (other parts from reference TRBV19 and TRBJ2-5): DGGITQSPKYLFRKEGQNVTLSCEQNLNHDAMYWYRQDPGQGLRLIYYSQIVNDFQKGDIAEGYSVSREKKESFPLTVTSAQKNPTAFYLCASSTEDYNQETQYFGPGTRLLVL.